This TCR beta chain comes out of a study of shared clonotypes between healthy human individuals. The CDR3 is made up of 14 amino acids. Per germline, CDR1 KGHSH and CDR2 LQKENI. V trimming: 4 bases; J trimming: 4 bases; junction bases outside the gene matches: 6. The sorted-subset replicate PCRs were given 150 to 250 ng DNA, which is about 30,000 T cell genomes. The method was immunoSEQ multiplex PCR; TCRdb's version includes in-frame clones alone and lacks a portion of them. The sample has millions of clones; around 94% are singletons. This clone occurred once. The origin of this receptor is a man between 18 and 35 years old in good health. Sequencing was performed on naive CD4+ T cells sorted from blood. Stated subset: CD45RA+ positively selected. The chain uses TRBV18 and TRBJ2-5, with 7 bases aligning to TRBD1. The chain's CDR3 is CASSQLGGGETQYF. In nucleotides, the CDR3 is TGTGCCAGCTCACAATTAGGGGGCGGAGAGACCCAGTACTTC.